Reported below is one TCR beta chain. With the read ending 3 residues before the CDR3 end, the germline J gene is used to fill in that end. This sample stems from a study of T cells in women clearing cervical HPV infection. Generated by immunoSEQ multiplex PCR, the TCRdb table keeps only in-frame clones and is missing some. The sample holds approximately 35,000 clones. Trimming removed 3 bases from V and 4 bases from J; junction bases left unmatched: 4. The germline CDR1 and CDR2 sequences are DFQATT and SNEGSKA (reference sequence). The CDR3 sequence is 14 residues long. The sequenced material came from blood buffy coat. The receptor was isolated from a woman between 18 and 70 years old with a cervical HPV16 infection that either progressed to CIN3+ or cleared (not recorded which). This chain connects TRBV20-1 to TRBJ1-5; 9 bases line up with TRBD1. The covered CDR3 bases are TGCAGTGCTAGCCTGGGACAGGGTAATCAGCCC. Its translation is CSASLGQGNQP. The whole CDR3 region reads CSASLGQGNQPQHF.